A single sample is the source of the 21 T cell receptor beta chains below, sequenced in a study of vaccination and CD4 T cells after COVID-19. The assay that was used to sequence DNA from cultured CD4+ T cells was the Oncomine TCR Beta short-read assay. TCRdb redid the calling of the PCR reads with MiXCR, one entry per CDR3 protein. This table holds 20,000 to 30,000 distinct CDR3 sequences, roughly three fifths found once. The treatment is: roughly 11-day PBMC culture with coronavirus spike peptide pools or control peptides (ViraFEST assay). Antigen specificity for these receptors is unknown. The material sequenced was CD4+ T cells from blood, cultured in vitro. The source is a human donor who had recovered from COVID-19.

There are a few counts of this clonotype. The J gene is TRBJ2-7, the V gene TRBV23-1; D is unresolved. TRBV23-1 is reported as an ORF; its role is uncertain. V shed 5 bases and J shed 2 bases, with 10 bases lying between them. The CDR3 loop spans 13 amino acids. CDR3: CASSCHDTYEQYF. The DNA of the CDR3 is TGCGCCAGCAGTTGCCACGACACCTACGAGCAGTACTTC.

V gene TRBV6-5 combines with J gene TRBJ2-1; the D gene is possibly TRBD2 (6 bases). The ends were cut back, 2 bases at V and 6 bases at J, with 23 bases in the middle. This CDR3 has 18 residues. Germline V lookup: CDR1 MNHEY, CDR2 SVGAGI. CDR3 coding DNA: TGTGCCAGCAGTTACCTCCGGGGGACGAGGAGAGGGGTCAATGAGCAGTTCTTC. It codes for CASSYLRGTRRGVNEQFF.

The chain combines TRBV27 with TRBJ2-1; 7 bases map to TRBD2. Looked up from germline, CDR1 is MNHEY and CDR2 is SMNVEV (reference sequence). This CDR3 is 16 amino acids long. V trimming: 2 bases; J trimming: 9 bases; junction bases outside the gene matches: 13. CDR3 nucleotide sequence: TGTGCCAGCAGTTTAAAGGGGAGGGCAACAGGTTCTGAGCAGTTCTTC. This encodes CASSLKGRATGSEQFF.

To note about this clonotype: The junction departs from the called germline gene at one end, perhaps through a read error. This chain joins TRBV6-2 or TRBV6-3 and TRBJ2-7, with D possibly matching TRBD2 (5 bases). The germline gives CDR1 MNHEY, CDR2 SVGEGT. The CDR3 has 11 residues. The CDR3 loop reads CASSHGGAGDF. The CDR3 coding sequence is TGTGCCAGCAGCCACGGAGGTGCCGGTGACTTC.

J is TRBJ2-7 and V is TRBV6-1, with 8 bases lining up with TRBD1. From germline, CDR1 is MNHNS and CDR2 SASEGT. J gave up 7 bases and V 10 bases, and 9 bases lay outside the gene matches. The CDR3 spans 12 residues. This CDR3 reads CATRTGTGEQYF. The CDR3 DNA is TGTGCCACCCGGACAGGGACGGGGGAGCAGTACTTC.

The chain couples TRBV6-2 or TRBV6-3 to TRBJ2-7; D gene unclear. The CDR3 length is 16 residues. From germline, CDR1 is MNHEY and CDR2 SVGEGT. The V gene lost 0 bases and the J gene lost 0 bases, with 12 bases spanning the gap. CDR3 sequence: CASSYSNGRSSYEQYF. For the CDR3, the DNA is TGTGCCAGCAGTTACTCGAATGGGCGGAGCTCCTACGAGCAGTACTTC.

The chain recombines TRBV20-1 with TRBJ2-7; 8 bases align to TRBD2. Per the germline V gene, CDR1 is DFQATT and CDR2 is SNEGSKA (reference sequence). Germline trimming cut 5 bases from V and 3 bases from J; bases unmatched to any gene: 12. The CDR3 is made up of 15 amino acids. CDR3 protein: CSAGSLREARYEQYF. The CDR3, as DNA: TGCAGTGCTGGAAGCTTGCGGGAGGCGCGCTACGAGCAGTACTTC.

This sequence joins TRBV7-9 and TRBJ2-2; D is possibly TRBD1 (7 bases). Germline assignment: CDR1 SEHNR and CDR2 FQNEAQ (reference sequence). The CDR3 extends over 15 amino acids. Trimming shortened V by 7 bases and J by 5 bases, and 17 bases separated the two germline ends. The chain's CDR3 is CASTEGAGRTGELFF. The CDR3 DNA is TGTGCCAGCACCGAGGGGGCAGGGAGGACCGGGGAGCTGTTTTTT.

As regards this clonotype: An end of the junction differs from the germline gene, which may be a read error. The chain combines TRBV6-1 with TRBJ1-5, with 7 bases lining up with TRBD1. The CDR3 totals 17 residues. Germline CDR1 and CDR2: MNHNS and SASEGT. The CDR3: CASSDSGRGLGNRPQHF. The CDR3 DNA reads as TGTGCCAGCAGTGATTCGGGCAGGGGGTTGGGAAATCGGCCCCAGCATTTT.

This chain connects TRBV5-1 to TRBJ1-1; D is perhaps TRBD1 (6 bases). The CDR3 totals 14 residues. Germline V CDR1 and CDR2: SGHRS, YFSETQ. V was clipped by 3 bases and J by 1 base, with 10 bases between them. The CDR3 region is CASSWDNSNTEAFF. The DNA of the CDR3 is TGCGCCAGCAGCTGGGACAACTCGAACACTGAAGCTTTCTTT.

This clonotype was detected only once. The rearrangement links TRBV6-2 or TRBV6-3 to TRBJ2-7; 10 bases are a match to TRBD1. The CDR3 has 15 amino acids. V shed 7 bases, J shed 2 bases, and the junction held 8 bases outside the gene matches. CDR1 MNHEY and CDR2 SVGEGT come from the germline V gene. The CDR3 DNA reads as TGTGCCAGCAAATGGGGACAGGGGTCGACCTACGAGCAGTACTTC. This gives the protein CASKWGQGSTYEQYF.

The chain combines TRBV20-1 with TRBJ1-1; perhaps TRBD1 as D (6 bases). Per germline, CDR1 DFQATT and CDR2 SNEGSKA (reference sequence). V lost 6 bases to trimming and J lost 3 bases, with 17 bases between them. The CDR3 loop spans 14 amino acids. This chain's CDR3 is CSAEGGGEDTEAFF. CDR3 coding DNA: TGCAGTGCAGAGGGAGGGGGGGAGGACACTGAAGCTTTCTTT.

V is TRBV20-1 and J is TRBJ1-4; 8 bases are shared with TRBD1. This CDR3 contains 14 residues. J was trimmed by 7 bases and V by 3 bases; bases with no gene match: 7. Germline V gene data show CDR1 as DFQATT and CDR2 as SNEGSKA (reference sequence). The CDR3 DNA reads as TGCAGTGCTAGCGTGACAGGGGCTACTGAAAAACTGTTTTTT. Amino acids: CSASVTGATEKLFF.

This chain uses TRBV20-1 with TRBJ1-1, with TRBD1 matching over 7 bases. The trim removed 3 bases at V and 7 bases at J, leaving 8 bases unmatched. Looked up from germline, CDR1 is DFQATT and CDR2 is SNEGSKA (reference sequence). The CDR3 has 13 amino acids. Written as DNA, the CDR3 is TGCAGTGCTAGTAGGGGGCACCGCTTTGAAGCTTTCTTT. As protein: CSASRGHRFEAFF.

The count of this clonotype is one. The V and J genes are TRBV7-2 and TRBJ2-3, with a tentative D call TRBD2 (5 bases). CDR1 SGHTA and CDR2 FQGNSA come from the germline V gene. The V end lost 1 base, the J end lost 7 bases, and 24 bases lay between the germline ends. CDR3 length equals 18 residues. The CDR3 bases are TGTGCCAGCAGCTTAGAGGCCTCTAGGGCGGGCTTCAAATATACGCAGTATTTT. It yields the protein CASSLEASRAGFKYTQYF.

The chain is built from TRBV20-1 and TRBJ1-2; weak D call: TRBD1 (5 bases). Germline values: CDR1 DFQATT, CDR2 SNEGSKA (reference sequence). The CDR3 loop spans 15 amino acids. V lost 0 bases to trimming and J lost 4 bases, with 15 bases between them. CDR3 coding DNA: TGCAGTGCTAGAGATAGCAGGGCGTATAGCTATGGCTACACCTTC. Its protein product is CSARDSRAYSYGYTF.

The chain joins TRBV6-1 to TRBJ1-2; 10 bases fit TRBD1. The germline gives CDR1 MNHNS, CDR2 SASEGT. Trimming at V came to 8 bases and at J to 7 bases, leaving 10 bases not matched to a gene. The CDR3 contains 14 residues. The CDR3: CASVRDRGPGGYTF. CDR3 DNA: TGTGCCAGCGTACGGGACAGGGGACCCGGTGGCTACACCTTC.

The chain links TRBV9 to TRBJ1-6; possible D gene TRBD1, 6 bases. Deletions cut 3 bases from V and 4 bases from J, with 17 bases between. This CDR3 spans 17 amino acids. Germline values: CDR1 SGDLS, CDR2 YYNGEE. CDR3 nucleotides: TGTGCCAGCAGCGGAATTGGACAGCCAATGTATAATTCACCCCTCCACTTT. Its translation: CASSGIGQPMYNSPLHF.

This chain connects TRBV6-2 or TRBV6-3 to TRBJ2-1; 8 nucleotides line up with TRBD2. CDR3 length equals 13 residues. Germline V gene sequence: CDR1 MNHEY, CDR2 SVGEGT. After removal of 6 bases from V and 6 bases from J, the junction contained 4 bases not matched to a gene. The CDR3 protein is CASSAGGGNEQFF. The CDR3 DNA reads as TGTGCCAGCAGCGCGGGAGGTGGCAATGAGCAGTTCTTC.

The genes are TRBV10-3 and TRBJ1-2; TRBD1 matches 9 bases. CDR1 is ENHRY and CDR2 is SYGVKD in the germline V gene. The CDR3 consists of 13 residues. With V trimmed by 9 bases and J by 2 bases, 4 bases remained unmatched. CDR3 amino acids: CAIGQGQNYGYTF. For the CDR3, the DNA is TGTGCCATTGGACAGGGGCAGAACTATGGCTACACCTTC.

The chain couples TRBV7-9 to TRBJ1-1; 7 bases line up with TRBD1. CDR1 is SEHNR and CDR2 is FQNEAQ in the germline V gene (reference sequence). This CDR3 contains 15 residues. J lost 5 bases, V lost 5 bases, and 11 bases had no gene match. CDR3 region: CASSSQQGTTTEAFF. CDR3 nucleotide sequence: TGTGCCAGCAGCAGCCAACAGGGGACGACGACTGAAGCTTTCTTT. The full variable domain, in which reference TRBV7-9 and TRBJ1-1 provide the parts outside the CDR3, is DTGVSQNPRHKITKRGQNVTFRCDPISEHNRLYWYRQTLGQGPEFLTYFQNEAQLEKSRLLSDRFSAERPKGSFSTLEIQRTEQGDSAMYLCASSSQQGTTTEAFFGQGTRLTVV.